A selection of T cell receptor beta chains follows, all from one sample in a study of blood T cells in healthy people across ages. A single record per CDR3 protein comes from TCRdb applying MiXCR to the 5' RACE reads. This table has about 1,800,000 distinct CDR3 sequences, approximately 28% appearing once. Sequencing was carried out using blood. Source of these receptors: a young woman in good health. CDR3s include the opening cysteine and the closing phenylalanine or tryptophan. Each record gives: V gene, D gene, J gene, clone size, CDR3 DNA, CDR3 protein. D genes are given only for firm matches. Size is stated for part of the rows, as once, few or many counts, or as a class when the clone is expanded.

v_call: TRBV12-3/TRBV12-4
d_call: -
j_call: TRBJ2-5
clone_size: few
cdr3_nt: TGTGCCAGCAGTTCGAGCGGGCAAACCCAGTACTTC
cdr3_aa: CASSSSGQTQYF

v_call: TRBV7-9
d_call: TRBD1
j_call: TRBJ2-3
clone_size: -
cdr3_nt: TGTGCCAGCAGGACCTGGACAGGGGCAGGCGATACGCAGTATTTT
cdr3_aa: CASRTWTGAGDTQYF

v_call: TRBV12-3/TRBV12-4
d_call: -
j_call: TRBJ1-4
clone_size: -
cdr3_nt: TGTGCCAGCGGGGCGCAGGGGTATGAAAAACTGTTTTTT
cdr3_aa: CASGAQGYEKLFF

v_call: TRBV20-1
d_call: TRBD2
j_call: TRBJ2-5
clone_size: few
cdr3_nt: TGCAGTGCTAGAGAACCCCCTACGGGAGGACAAGAGACCCAGTACTTC
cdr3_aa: CSAREPPTGGQETQYF

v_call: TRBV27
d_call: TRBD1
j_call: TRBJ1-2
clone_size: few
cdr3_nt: TGTGCCAGCAGTTTATGGGGGACAGGGGATGGCTACACCTTC
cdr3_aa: CASSLWGTGDGYTF

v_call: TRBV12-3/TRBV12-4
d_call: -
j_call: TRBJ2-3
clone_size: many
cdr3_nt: TGTGCCAGCAGTTTCCAGGCCACAGATACGCAGTATTTT
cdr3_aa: CASSFQATDTQYF

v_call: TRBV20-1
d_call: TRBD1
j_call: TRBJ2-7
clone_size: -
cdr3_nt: TGCAGTGCTAGGAACCCGGGACAGGGGACTAACGAGCAGTACTTC
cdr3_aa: CSARNPGQGTNEQYF

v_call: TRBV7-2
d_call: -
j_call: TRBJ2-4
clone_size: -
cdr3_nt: TGTGCCAGCAGCCGCCTGCTCCTAGCGAGCTCCTACAATGAGCAGTACTTC
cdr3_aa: CASSRLLLASSYNEQYF

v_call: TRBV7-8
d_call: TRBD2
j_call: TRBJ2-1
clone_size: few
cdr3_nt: TGTGCCAGCAGCTTATTGGCTAGCGGGAGGAACTACAATGAGCAGTTCTTC
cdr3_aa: CASSLLASGRNYNEQFF

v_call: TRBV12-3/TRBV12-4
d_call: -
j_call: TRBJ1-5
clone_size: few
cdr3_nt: TGTGCCAGCAAATCGGGGGCCCTTGGGCAGCCCCAGCATTTT
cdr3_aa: CASKSGALGQPQHF

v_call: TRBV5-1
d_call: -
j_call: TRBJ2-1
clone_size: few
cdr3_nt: TGCGCCAGCAGCTTGGCTCCGGGGGCGAGGTACAATGAGCAGTTCTTC
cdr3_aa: CASSLAPGARYNEQFF

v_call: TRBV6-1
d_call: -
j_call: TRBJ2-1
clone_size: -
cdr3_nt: TGTGCCAGCACCATGGACTCAAGCTCCTACAATGAGCAGTTCTTC
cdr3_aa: CASTMDSSSYNEQFF

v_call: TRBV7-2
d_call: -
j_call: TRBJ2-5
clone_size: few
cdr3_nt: TGTGCCAGCAGCTTAGGGCGCCTAGCGTCGGAGACCCAGTACTTC
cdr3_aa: CASSLGRLASETQYF

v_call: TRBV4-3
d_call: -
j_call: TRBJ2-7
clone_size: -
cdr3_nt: TGCGCCAGCAGCCAAGGGAGGATAGGAGACTACGAGCAGTACTTC
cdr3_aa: CASSQGRIGDYEQYF

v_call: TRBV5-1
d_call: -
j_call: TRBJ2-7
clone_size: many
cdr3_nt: TGCGCCAGCAGCCCCCGACCCCTTTACGAGCAGTACTTC
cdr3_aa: CASSPRPLYEQYF

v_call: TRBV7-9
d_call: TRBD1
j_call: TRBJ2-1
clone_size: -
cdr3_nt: TGTGCCAGCAGCGTCTCCGGGACAGGGAAATACAATGAGCGGTTCTTC
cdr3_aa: CASSVSGTGKYNERFF

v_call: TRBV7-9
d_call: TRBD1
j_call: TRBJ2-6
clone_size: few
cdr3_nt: TGTGCCAGCAGCTCTCTTCGGCAGGACAGGGCCTCAGGGGCCAACGTCCTGACTTTC
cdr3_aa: CASSSLRQDRASGANVLTF

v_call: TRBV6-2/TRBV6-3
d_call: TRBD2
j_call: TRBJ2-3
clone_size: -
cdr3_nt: TGTGCCAGCAGTTCGAAAAGCGGGGGCCTCACAGATACGCAGTATTTT
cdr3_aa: CASSSKSGGLTDTQYF

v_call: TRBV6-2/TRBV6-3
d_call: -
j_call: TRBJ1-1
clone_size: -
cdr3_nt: TGTACCAGCAGTCTTTGGACAGATGAAGCTTTCTTT
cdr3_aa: CTSSLWTDEAFF

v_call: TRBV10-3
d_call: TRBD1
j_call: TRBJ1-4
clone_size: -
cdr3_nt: TGTGCCATCAGTGCGGGACAGGGGTCGGAAAAACTGTTTTTT
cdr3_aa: CAISAGQGSEKLFF

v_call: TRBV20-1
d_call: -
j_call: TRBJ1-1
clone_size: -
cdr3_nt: TGCAGTGCATCAGGGAAGGGCACTGAAGCTTTCTTT
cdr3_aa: CSASGKGTEAFF

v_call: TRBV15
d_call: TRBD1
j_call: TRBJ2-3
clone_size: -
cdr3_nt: TGTGCCACCAGCAGCCGGGACAGCATAGATACGCAGTATTTT
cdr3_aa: CATSSRDSIDTQYF

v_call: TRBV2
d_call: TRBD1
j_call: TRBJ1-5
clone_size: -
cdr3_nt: TGTGCCAGCAGTGACAGGACAGGGGGCAATCAGCCCCAGCATTTT
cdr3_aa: CASSDRTGGNQPQHF

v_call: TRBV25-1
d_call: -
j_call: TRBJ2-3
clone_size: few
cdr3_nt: TGTGCCAGCACGTCAGCAGCTAGAGGGTCGGGAGATACGCAGTATTTT
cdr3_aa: CASTSAARGSGDTQYF

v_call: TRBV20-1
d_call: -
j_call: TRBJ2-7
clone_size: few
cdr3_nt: TGCAGTGCTAGATCGAGCGGGCCCTACGAGCAGTACTTC
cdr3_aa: CSARSSGPYEQYF

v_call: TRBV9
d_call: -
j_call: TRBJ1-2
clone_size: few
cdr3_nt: TGTGCCAGCAGCGTAGTGGCAGGGACTAACTATGGCTACACCTTC
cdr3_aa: CASSVVAGTNYGYTF

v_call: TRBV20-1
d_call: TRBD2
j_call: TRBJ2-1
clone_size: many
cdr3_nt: TGCAGTGCCCCGATTAGCGGGAGAGACAATGAGCAGTTCTTC
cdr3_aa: CSAPISGRDNEQFF

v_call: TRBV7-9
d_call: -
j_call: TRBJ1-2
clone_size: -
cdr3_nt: TGTGCCAGCAGCTTAGTTGCGGACTATGGCTACATCTTC
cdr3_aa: CASSLVADYGYIF

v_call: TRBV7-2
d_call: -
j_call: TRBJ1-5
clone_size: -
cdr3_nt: TGTGCCAGCAGCTTAACGTGGGCCCAGCCCCAGCATTTT
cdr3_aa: CASSLTWAQPQHF